The 29 T cell receptor beta chains given below trace back to one sample, sequenced in a study of cytomegalovirus exposure and HLA in healthy donors. PCR primers comprised 60 Vbeta and 13 Jbeta primers. Clones were sequenced by immunoSEQ multiplex PCR, and TCRdb holds only the in-frame ones, with some missing. The sample lists 95,000 to 110,000 clones, under 85% occurring once. The sequencing sample was made of PBMCs. The receptor source for this set is a male donor in good health and CMV-seronegative.

The V and J genes are TRBV6-1 and TRBJ1-6; D uncertain. Trimming cost V 2 bases and J 7 bases, with 9 bases left between them. The germline V gene has CDR1 MNHNS and CDR2 SASEGT. This CDR3 has 14 amino acids. The CDR3 loop is CASSELEGNSPLHF. The CDR3 DNA reads TGTGCCAGCAGTGAACTTGAGGGAAATTCACCCCTCCACTTT.

J is TRBJ2-1 and V is TRBV11-2; TRBD1 matches 7 bases. V gave up 7 bases and J gave up 2 bases; unmatched junction bases: 5. The V gene's germline CDR1 is SGHAT and CDR2 FQNNGV. This CDR3 comprises 14 residues. Written as DNA, the CDR3 is TGTGCCAGCACCTCCGGGACAGCCTACAATGAGCAGTTCTTC. It codes for CASTSGTAYNEQFF.

The CDR3 nucleotides read TGTGCCACCAGCAGAGTAGAGGACAGGGGGACTGCGGATACGCAGTATTTT. The encoded protein is CATSRVEDRGTADTQYF. The rearrangement joins TRBV15 to TRBJ2-3, with 10 bases aligning to TRBD1. This CDR3 has 17 amino acids. The J segment lost 6 bases and the V segment lost 1 base, leaving 10 bases of the junction unmatched. Germline V CDR1 and CDR2: LNHNV, YYDKDF (reference sequence). The whole variable domain, remainder taken from reference TRBV15 and TRBJ2-3, is DAMVIQNPRYQVTQFGKPVTLSCSQTLNHNVMYWYQQKSSQAPKLLFHYYDKDFNNEADTPDNFQSRRPNTSFCFLDIRSPGLGDTAMYLCATSRVEDRGTADTQYFGPGTRLTVL.

The V and J genes are TRBV5-1 and TRBJ2-2; 7 nucleotides match TRBD1. The trim removed 3 bases at V and 7 bases at J, leaving 9 bases unmatched. This CDR3 is built from 15 residues. The germline CDR1 and CDR2 sequences are SGHRS and YFSETQ. CDR3 nucleotides: TGCGCCAGCAGCTACATGGACAGGCTTGGCGGGGAGCTGTTTTTT. Residues: CASSYMDRLGGELFF. Full variable domain (outside the CDR3, taken from reference TRBV5-1 and TRBJ2-2): KAGVTQTPRYLIKTRGQQVTLSCSPISGHRSVSWYQQTPGQGLQFLFEYFSETQRNKGNFPGRFSGRQFSNSRSEMNVSTLELGDSALYLCASSYMDRLGGELFFGEGSRLTVL.

The gene calls are TRBV19 and TRBJ2-7; TRBD1 is a possible D gene (5 bases). Trimming removed 6 bases from V and 3 bases from J, with 15 bases in between. The V gene's germline CDR1 is LNHDA and CDR2 SQIVND (reference sequence). This CDR3 contains 14 residues. The CDR3 sequence is CASSPGIGNYEQYF. CDR3 bases: TGTGCCAGTAGCCCAGGGATTGGAAACTACGAGCAGTACTTC.

This clone was detected only once. The chain combines TRBV29-1 with TRBJ2-3; a weak D match, TRBD1 (5 bases). CDR3 length equals 14 residues. Germline loops: CDR1 SQVTM, CDR2 ANQGSEA. The germline V and J ends were trimmed by 3 bases and 0 bases, with 10 bases remaining between them. CDR3 sequence: CSVDWGSSTDTQYF. The CDR3 DNA follows: TGCAGCGTTGACTGGGGCAGCAGCACAGATACGCAGTATTTT.

The rearrangement links TRBV19 to TRBJ2-7; D is uncertain. Trimming took 6 bases from V and 0 from J, leaving 15 bases between them. Germline V gene data show CDR1 as LNHDA and CDR2 as SQIVND (reference sequence). This CDR3 has 15 amino acids. This CDR3 is CASSNRGPRSYEQYF. The CDR3 nucleotides read TGTGCCAGTAGCAACCGTGGGCCGCGCTCCTACGAGCAGTACTTC.

This clone showed up just once. The V gene is TRBV30, the J gene TRBJ1-1; the match to TRBD1 covers 8 bases. Germline CDR1 reads GTSNPN; CDR2 reads SVGIG (reference sequence). The V segment lost 3 bases and the J segment 1 base; nucleotides outside the gene matches: 4. The length of the CDR3 is 14 residues. The CDR3 region is CAWRQGGGNTEAFF. The CDR3 DNA reads as TGTGCCTGGAGACAGGGGGGTGGGAACACTGAAGCTTTCTTT.

The chain is built from TRBV6-6 and TRBJ2-2; 10 bases agree with TRBD1. This CDR3 has 15 residues. Per the germline V gene, CDR1 is MNHNY and CDR2 is SVGAGI (reference sequence). Germline trimming cut 4 bases from V and 5 bases from J; bases unmatched to any gene: 4. DNA of the CDR3: TGTGCCAGCAGTTGGGGACAGGGGTGGACCGGGGAGCTGTTTTTT. Protein sequence: CASSWGQGWTGELFF.

This clone was recorded a few times. The chain couples TRBV30 to TRBJ2-7; D is undetermined. Germline values: CDR1 GTSNPN, CDR2 SVGIG (reference sequence). Trimming left V 5 bases short and J 3 bases short, with 11 bases between. This CDR3 is 12 amino acids long. CDR3: CAWSRVDYEQYF. CDR3 DNA sequence: TGTGCCTGGTCTCGGGTAGACTACGAGCAGTACTTC.

The rearrangement uses TRBV7-9 and TRBJ2-1, with TRBD2 matching 9 bases. V was pared by 1 base and J by 6 bases, with 4 bases of the junction left unmatched. This CDR3 contains 15 residues. Germline CDR1 and CDR2: SEHNR and FQNEAQ (reference sequence). CDR3 in amino acids: CASSLVLAGVNEQFF. In nucleotides, the CDR3 is TGTGCCAGCAGCTTAGTTTTAGCGGGAGTCAATGAGCAGTTCTTC. The full variable domain, with the rest looked up from reference TRBV7-9 and TRBJ2-1, is DTGVSQNPRHKITKRGQNVTFRCDPISEHNRLYWYRQTLGQGPEFLTYFQNEAQLEKSRLLSDRFSAERPKGSFSTLEIQRTEQGDSAMYLCASSLVLAGVNEQFFGPGTRLTVL.

The gene calls are TRBV27 and TRBJ2-3; TRBD2 might be the D (6 bases). CDR3 size: 15 residues. The ends were cut back, 5 bases at V and 2 bases at J, with 14 bases in the middle. CDR1 MNHEY and CDR2 SMNVEV come from the germline V gene (reference sequence). CDR3 loop: CASSRRGLDTDTQYF. The CDR3 DNA reads as TGTGCCAGCAGTAGGCGGGGACTCGACACAGATACGCAGTATTTT.

The chain recombines TRBV6-5 with TRBJ2-1; D remains ambiguous. V was shortened by 3 bases and J by 7 bases, with 10 bases between the two germline ends. There are 13 residues in the CDR3. Germline V gene sequence: CDR1 MNHEY, CDR2 SVGAGI. The CDR3: CASSYALQNEQFF. DNA of the CDR3: TGTGCCAGCAGTTATGCCCTTCAGAATGAGCAGTTCTTC.

This clone occurred a few times. The chain has TRBV14 and TRBJ2-5; possible D gene TRBD1, 5 bases. CDR1 SGHDN and CDR2 FVKESK come from the germline V gene. The CDR3 consists of 13 residues. V lost 2 bases and J 6 bases, leaving 10 bases between the germline ends. In DNA, the CDR3 is TGTGCCAGCAGCCAATGGGGCCCTAAGACCCAGTACTTC. Translating gives CASSQWGPKTQYF.

The J gene is TRBJ2-3, the V gene TRBV19, with 7 bases lining up with TRBD1. Germline V gene lookup returns CDR1 LNHDA and CDR2 SQIVND (reference sequence). This CDR3 region has 15 residues. With 4 bases clipped from V and 2 bases from J, the junction kept 6 bases outside the gene matches. The chain's CDR3 is CASSKNTGATDTQYF. CDR3 bases: TGTGCCAGTAGTAAAAACACAGGGGCCACAGATACGCAGTATTTT. Together with reference TRBV19 and TRBJ2-3, the CDR3 gives the full variable domain: DGGITQSPKYLFRKEGQNVTLSCEQNLNHDAMYWYRQDPGQGLRLIYYSQIVNDFQKGDIAEGYSVSREKKESFPLTVTSAQKNPTAFYLCASSKNTGATDTQYFGPGTRLTVL.

The rearrangement uses TRBV6-5 and TRBJ2-1; a possible D gene is TRBD2 (6 bases). V was clipped by 0 bases and J by 5 bases, with 11 bases between them. The CDR3 is 15 amino acids. The germline CDR1 and CDR2 sequences are MNHEY and SVGAGI. The CDR3 reads CASSYSSWGDNEQFF. In DNA form, the CDR3 reads TGTGCCAGCAGTTACTCCTCCTGGGGGGACAATGAGCAGTTCTTC.

This clone has a handful of counts. The chain is built from TRBV15 and TRBJ1-1; tentative D call: TRBD1 (5 bases). The CDR3 has 17 amino acids. With 5 bases removed from V and 7 bases from J, the gap between germline ends came to 26 bases. Germline values: CDR1 LNHNV, CDR2 YYDKDF (reference sequence). CDR3 in amino acids: CATSGRHLVVQDNEAFF. In nucleotides, the CDR3 is TGTGCCACCAGCGGCCGACATCTGGTGGTACAGGATAATGAAGCTTTCTTT. The full variable domain, in which reference TRBV15 and TRBJ1-1 provide the parts outside the CDR3, is DAMVIQNPRYQVTQFGKPVTLSCSQTLNHNVMYWYQQKSSQAPKLLFHYYDKDFNNEADTPDNFQSRRPNTSFCFLDIRSPGLGDTAMYLCATSGRHLVVQDNEAFFGQGTRLTVV.

This chain uses TRBV27 with TRBJ1-1; perhaps TRBD1 as D (5 bases). V lost 6 bases, J lost 5 bases, and 13 bases lay in between. The length of the CDR3 is 13 residues. Germline V CDR1 and CDR2: MNHEY, SMNVEV (reference sequence). The chain's CDR3 is CASSLGAGTEAFF. The CDR3 DNA reads TGTGCCAGCAGCTTAGGGGCGGGGACTGAAGCTTTCTTT.

This clone has only one observation. The chain has TRBV27 and TRBJ2-3; TRBD1 matches 10 bases. From germline, CDR1 is MNHEY and CDR2 SMNVEV (reference sequence). V dropped 4 bases and J dropped 2; count of bases not matched to a gene: 3. CDR3 length: 15 amino acids. The DNA for the CDR3 is TGTGCCAGCAGTTCTAGACAGGGGGCCACAGATACGCAGTATTTT. Its translation: CASSSRQGATDTQYF.

The V and J genes are TRBV30 and TRBJ2-7; D gene uncertain. Germline V gives CDR1 GTSNPN, CDR2 SVGIG (reference sequence). Trimming cost V 0 bases and J 6 bases, with 21 bases left between them. This CDR3 spans 16 amino acids. CDR3 nucleotides: TGTGCCTGGAGTGTCGGTGGGCGCTCTGTATCCCTCGAGCAGTACTTC. Its protein product is CAWSVGGRSVSLEQYF.

This clone was observed a few times. The chain has TRBV27 and TRBJ1-5, with 7 bases lining up with TRBD1. Germline trimming cut 8 bases from V and 3 bases from J; bases unmatched to any gene: 4. Germline V gene data show CDR1 as MNHEY and CDR2 as SMNVEV (reference sequence). CDR3 length equals 13 residues. The DNA for the CDR3 is TGTGCCAGCCAGACAGGGTTCAATCAGCCCCAGCATTTT. This translates into CASQTGFNQPQHF.

The chain uses TRBV19 and TRBJ1-1; no firm D call. The V gene lost 5 bases and the J gene lost 2 bases, with 6 bases spanning the gap. This CDR3 has 12 residues. Germline CDR1 is LNHDA and CDR2 is SQIVND (reference sequence). The CDR3 sequence: CASSPYNTEAFF. DNA for the CDR3: TGTGCCAGTAGTCCCTATAACACTGAAGCTTTCTTT.

The chain joins TRBV5-1 to TRBJ2-5; TRBD2 matches 9 bases. Trimming at V came to 4 bases and at J to 4 bases, leaving 14 bases not matched to a gene. The CDR3 consists of 17 residues. The germline CDR1 and CDR2 sequences are SGHRS and YFSETQ. CDR3 bases: TGCGCCAGCAGCCCTGGTGGGGGCGGGAGGGCCGGAGAGACCCAGTACTTC. This encodes CASSPGGGGRAGETQYF.

The chain has TRBV5-1 and TRBJ2-5; possible D gene TRBD1, 6 bases. The V end lost 4 bases, the J end lost 4 bases, and 17 bases lay between the germline ends. Germline V gene data show CDR1 as SGHRS and CDR2 as YFSETQ. CDR3 length equals 15 residues. CDR3 DNA: TGCGCCAGCAGCAAGAACGTACAGGGCGGAGAGACCCAGTACTTC. Translation: CASSKNVQGGETQYF.

The chain recombines TRBV28 with TRBJ2-7, with D possibly matching TRBD1 (5 bases). Germline V gene data show CDR1 as MDHEN and CDR2 as SYDVKM. This CDR3 region has 13 residues. V shed 3 bases and J shed 5 bases, with 11 bases lying between them. This CDR3 reads CASSFFTGDEQYF. In DNA, the CDR3 is TGTGCCAGCAGTTTTTTTACAGGAGACGAGCAGTACTTC.

V and J are TRBV2 and TRBJ2-7; TRBD1 aligns across 7 bases. The V gene end was trimmed by 5 bases and the J gene end by 2 bases; junction bases not matched to a gene: 12. CDR1 and CDR2 (germline): SNHLY, FYNNEI. CDR3 size: 16 residues. The CDR3 DNA sequence: TGTGCCAGCAGTCGCCACTCATCAGGGGGAACCTACGAGCAGTACTTC. This encodes CASSRHSSGGTYEQYF.

Concerning this clone: The same CDR3 arises from other DNA sequences in this sample as well. This CDR3 reads CASSPELINTGELFF. CDR3 sequence (DNA): TGTGCCAGCTCACCGGAACTAATTAACACCGGGGAGCTGTTTTTT. The J gene is TRBJ2-2, the V gene TRBV18; D is ambiguous. CDR1 and CDR2 from the germline V gene are KGHSH and LQKENI. V was cut by 3 bases and J by 2 bases, with 10 bases left in between. CDR3 size: 15 residues.

This sequence joins TRBV6-5 and TRBJ1-2, with D maybe TRBD1 (6 bases). Germline V gene lookup returns CDR1 MNHEY and CDR2 SVGAGI. The V gene lost 6 bases and the J gene lost 4 bases, with 12 bases spanning the gap. CDR3 length: 13 amino acids. CDR3 protein: CASRMDRAYGYTF. The DNA of the CDR3 is TGTGCCAGCAGGATGGACAGAGCCTATGGCTACACCTTC.

The gene calls are TRBV28 and TRBJ2-3; a weak D match, TRBD1 (6 bases). The CDR3 spans 15 residues. Deletions cut 6 bases from V and 1 base from J, with 14 bases between. Germline CDR1 MDHEN, CDR2 SYDVKM. The CDR3 here is CASRRRGYRTDTQYF. CDR3 nucleotide sequence: TGTGCCAGCAGGCGAAGGGGGTATCGCACAGATACGCAGTATTTT.